The clone carrying this T cell receptor (beta chain) was observed once. The CDR3 loop spans 16 amino acids. CDR1 LGHDT and CDR2 YNNKEL come from the germline V gene (reference sequence). Trimming took off 0 bases at V and 8 bases at J, with 19 bases between the two ends. The sample belongs to a study of blood T cell repertoires in COVID-19. About the study: Material from acute and convalescent COVID-19 was sourced from the United States, Italy and Spain. T cells, B-cell-depleted T cells, or PBMCs provided the cDNA or gDNA that served as material.

Study processing details: For nucleated cells, counts were estimated from reference gene primer amplification. Some clones are missing from TCRdb's copy, which holds only in-frame ones; the method was immunoSEQ multiplex PCR. V and J calls and clone size are given by that table; D and trimming were obtained from the DNA. The table lists 63,000 or so clones, just under 90% of them singletons. V is TRBV3-1 (or the pseudogene TRBV3-2) and J is TRBJ1-2; a weak D match, TRBD1 (6 bases). The sequenced sample was peripheral blood. This TCR came from a man aged 55-75 years with acute or convalescent COVID-19. CDR3 amino acids: CASSQDGGHRGSGYTF. The CDR3 coding sequence is TGTGCCAGCAGCCAAGATGGGGGACACCGGGGAAGCGGCTACACCTTC.